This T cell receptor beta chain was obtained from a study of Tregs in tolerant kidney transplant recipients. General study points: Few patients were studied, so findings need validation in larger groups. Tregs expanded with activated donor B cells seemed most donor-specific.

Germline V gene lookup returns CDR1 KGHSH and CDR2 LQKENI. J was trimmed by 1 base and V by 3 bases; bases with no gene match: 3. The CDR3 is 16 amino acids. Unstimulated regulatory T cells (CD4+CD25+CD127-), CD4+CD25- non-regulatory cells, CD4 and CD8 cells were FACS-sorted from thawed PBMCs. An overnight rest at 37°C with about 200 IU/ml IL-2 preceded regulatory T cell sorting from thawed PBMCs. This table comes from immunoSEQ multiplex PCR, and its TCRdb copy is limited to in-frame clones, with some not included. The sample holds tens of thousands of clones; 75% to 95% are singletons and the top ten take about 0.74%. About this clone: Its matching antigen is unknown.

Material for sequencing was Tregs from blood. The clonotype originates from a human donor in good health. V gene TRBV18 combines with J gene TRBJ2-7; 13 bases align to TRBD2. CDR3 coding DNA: TGTGCCAGCTCACCCGGACTAGCGGGGGCTTCCTACGAGCAGTACTTC. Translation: CASSPGLAGASYEQYF. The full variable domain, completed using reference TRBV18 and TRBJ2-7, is NAGVMQNPRHLVRRRGQEARLRCSPMKGHSHVYWYRQLPEEGLKFMVYLQKENIIDESGMPKERFSAEFPKEGPSILRIQQVVRGDSAAYFCASSPGLAGASYEQYFGPGTRLTVT.